These T cell receptor beta chains were read from a single sample in a study of blood T cell repertoires in COVID-19. Using immunoSEQ multiplex PCR, the repertoire was profiled, and TCRdb retains in-frame clones only, with some absent. The data hold over 130,000 clones, with roughly 80% observed a single time. The sequenced sample was peripheral blood. Source of these receptors: a man aged 50-60 years with acute or convalescent COVID-19. The CDR3 runs from the conserved cysteine through the conserved F or W. A D gene is named only where the DNA matches it firmly. For some rows the clone size is stated as once, few or many, or as a class when expanded; others skip it.

J: TRBJ1-2
D: TRBD1
V: TRBV4-1
size: once
CDR3: CASSPLRTRRTGDYGYTF
DNA: TGCGCCAGCAGCCCCCTAAGGACCCGTCGGACAGGAGACTATGGCTACACCTTC

J: TRBJ2-2
D: TRBD2
V: TRBV5-1
size: NA
CDR3: CASSPDASGGARTGELFF
DNA: TGCGCCAGCAGCCCCGACGCAAGCGGGGGGGCGCGCACCGGGGAGCTGTTTTTT

J: TRBJ2-2
D: TRBD1
V: TRBV9
size: NA
CDR3: CASSVVLQGAVNTGELFF
DNA: TGTGCCAGCAGCGTAGTTTTACAGGGGGCCGTCAACACCGGGGAGCTGTTTTTT

J: TRBJ2-2
D: NA
V: TRBV30
size: NA
CDR3: CAWSETPNTGELFF
DNA: TGTGCCTGGAGTGAGACACCAAACACCGGGGAGCTGTTTTTT

J: TRBJ2-5
D: NA
V: TRBV24-1
size: NA
CDR3: CATSDGPRETQYF
DNA: TGTGCCACCAGTGATGGCCCGAGGGAGACCCAGTACTTC

J: TRBJ2-2
D: TRBD2
V: TRBV19
size: NA
CDR3: CASSIKTSGTGELFF
DNA: TGTGCCAGTAGTATCAAGACTAGCGGGACCGGGGAGCTGTTTTTT

J: TRBJ2-1
D: NA
V: TRBV5-1
size: NA
CDR3: CASNPDFNEQFF
DNA: TGCGCCAGCAACCCGGACTTCAATGAGCAGTTCTTC

J: TRBJ2-7
D: TRBD2
V: TRBV2
size: NA
CDR3: CASRDSAGRTYEQYF
DNA: TGTGCCAGCAGGGATTCAGCGGGGCGAACCTACGAGCAGTACTTC

J: TRBJ2-1
D: TRBD2
V: TRBV9
size: NA
CDR3: CASSGPLAGGYNEQFF
DNA: TGTGCCAGCAGCGGACCTCTAGCGGGAGGTTACAATGAGCAGTTCTTC

J: TRBJ1-1
D: NA
V: TRBV7-9
size: NA
CDR3: CASSLVGRENTEAFF
DNA: TGTGCCAGCAGCTTGGTGGGGCGGGAGAACACTGAAGCTTTCTTT

J: TRBJ2-1
D: NA
V: TRBV6-1
size: NA
CDR3: CASSRSGPSYNEQFF
DNA: TGTGCCAGCAGCCGTAGCGGTCCCTCCTACAATGAGCAGTTCTTC

J: TRBJ1-1
D: NA
V: TRBV11-2
size: NA
CDR3: CASSLEAALNTEAFF
DNA: TGTGCCAGCAGCTTAGAGGCGGCGCTGAACACTGAAGCTTTCTTT

J: TRBJ2-3
D: TRBD2
V: TRBV6-5
size: NA
CDR3: CASSLGLAGGTDTQYF
DNA: TGTGCCAGCAGTTTGGGACTAGCGGGGGGCACAGATACGCAGTATTTT

J: TRBJ1-1
D: NA
V: TRBV11-3
size: once
CDR3: CASSPGGRGLNTEAFF
DNA: TGTGCCAGCAGCCCAGGTGGAAGGGGCCTGAACACTGAAGCTTTCTTT

J: TRBJ2-1
D: TRBD2
V: TRBV11-2
size: NA
CDR3: CASSLERGVHEQFF
DNA: TGTGCCAGCAGCTTAGAGCGGGGGGTCCATGAGCAGTTCTTC

J: TRBJ1-1
D: TRBD1
V: TRBV7-8
size: NA
CDR3: CASSRGQGNSNTEAFF
DNA: TGTGCCAGCAGCCGAGGACAGGGAAACTCGAACACTGAAGCTTTCTTT

J: TRBJ2-2
D: TRBD1
V: TRBV19
size: NA
CDR3: CASRIGTGGTGELFF
DNA: TGTGCCAGTAGGATCGGGACAGGGGGTACCGGGGAGCTGTTTTTT

J: TRBJ1-1
D: NA
V: TRBV4-1
size: NA
CDR3: CASSQDTGLAFF
DNA: TGCGCCAGCAGCCAGGATACAGGGTTGGCTTTCTTT

J: TRBJ2-1
D: TRBD1
V: TRBV10-2
size: NA
CDR3: CASSSGQGDNEQFF
DNA: TGCGCCAGCTCCTCGGGACAGGGGGACAATGAGCAGTTCTTC

J: TRBJ1-1
D: TRBD1
V: TRBV30
size: NA
CDR3: CAWSVPDRENTEAFF
DNA: TGTGCCTGGAGTGTACCCGACAGGGAGAACACTGAAGCTTTCTTT

J: TRBJ1-4
D: TRBD1
V: TRBV13
size: NA
CDR3: CASSLRDRGAGKLFF
DNA: TGTGCCAGCAGCTTACGTGACAGGGGTGCGGGGAAACTGTTTTTT

J: TRBJ1-5
D: TRBD1
V: TRBV9
size: NA
CDR3: CASSRTGYDQPQHF
DNA: TGTGCCAGCAGCCGGACAGGGTACGATCAGCCCCAGCATTTT

J: TRBJ2-3
D: TRBD2
V: TRBV19
size: NA
CDR3: CATRRGSASTDTQYF
DNA: TGTGCCACGCGACGCGGGAGCGCTAGCACAGATACGCAGTATTTT

J: TRBJ2-1
D: NA
V: TRBV6-5
size: NA
CDR3: CASRLFNEQFF
DNA: TGTGCCAGCAGGTTATTCAATGAGCAGTTCTTC

J: TRBJ1-5
D: TRBD1
V: TRBV4-1
size: NA
CDR3: CASSLSGQGAEYSNQPQHF
DNA: TGCGCCAGCAGCCTATCGGGACAGGGGGCCGAATATAGCAATCAGCCCCAGCATTTT

J: TRBJ1-6
D: NA
V: TRBV2
size: NA
CDR3: CASRPGGANSPLHF
DNA: TGTGCCAGCAGGCCTGGGGGGGCGAATTCACCCCTCCACTTT

J: TRBJ2-2
D: NA
V: TRBV6-6
size: NA
CDR3: CASSYSTIAEVGELFF
DNA: TGTGCCAGCAGTTACTCGACTATAGCGGAAGTCGGGGAGCTGTTTTTT

J: TRBJ1-1
D: NA
V: TRBV4-2
size: NA
CDR3: CASSQGSGMNTEAFF
DNA: TGTGCCAGCAGCCAAGGATCCGGGATGAACACTGAAGCTTTCTTT

J: TRBJ2-1
D: TRBD2
V: TRBV19
size: NA
CDR3: CASSVAGGLYNEQFF
DNA: TGTGCCAGTAGCGTAGCGGGGGGCCTCTACAATGAGCAGTTCTTC

J: TRBJ2-5
D: NA
V: TRBV9
size: NA
CDR3: CASGGHPQETQYF
DNA: TGTGCCAGCGGGGGACATCCACAAGAGACCCAGTACTTC

J: TRBJ2-1
D: TRBD2
V: TRBV24-1
size: NA
CDR3: CATSDFAGDYNEQFF
DNA: TGTGCCACCAGTGATTTCGCGGGGGACTACAATGAGCAGTTCTTC

J: TRBJ1-1
D: TRBD1
V: TRBV6-6
size: NA
CDR3: CASKPRGSEAFF
DNA: TGTGCCAGCAAACCCAGGGGGTCTGAAGCTTTCTTT

J: TRBJ1-1
D: TRBD1
V: TRBV27
size: NA
CDR3: CASSLTGVPTRNTEAFF
DNA: TGTGCCAGCAGTCTGACAGGGGTACCCACCAGGAACACTGAAGCTTTCTTT

J: TRBJ1-3
D: TRBD1
V: TRBV6-5
size: NA
CDR3: CASSRDSLSGNTIYF
DNA: TGTGCCAGCAGCAGGGACAGCCTCTCTGGAAACACCATATATTTT

J: TRBJ1-6
D: TRBD1
V: TRBV6-5
size: NA
CDR3: CASSFTGTGVHSPLHF
DNA: TGTGCCAGCAGTTTTACCGGGACAGGGGTACATTCACCCCTCCACTTT

J: TRBJ2-1
D: NA
V: TRBV5-1
size: NA
CDR3: CASSLGPGNEQFF
DNA: TGCGCCAGCAGCTTGGGTCCCGGCAATGAGCAGTTCTTC

J: TRBJ2-3
D: TRBD2
V: TRBV6-5
size: NA
CDR3: CASSTSGLPDTQYF
DNA: TGTGCCAGCAGCACTAGCGGACTACCAGATACGCAGTATTTT

J: TRBJ1-6
D: TRBD1
V: TRBV2
size: NA
CDR3: CASSDPGQVGGSPLHF
DNA: TGTGCCAGCAGTGACCCGGGACAGGTAGGAGGTTCACCCCTCCACTTT

J: TRBJ2-3
D: NA
V: TRBV7-3
size: NA
CDR3: CASSSRPGGTDTQYF
DNA: TGTGCCAGCAGCTCTAGACCGGGGGGCACAGATACGCAGTATTTT

J: TRBJ1-1
D: NA
V: TRBV5-1
size: NA
CDR3: CASSPQGTEAFF
DNA: TGCGCCAGCAGCCCCCAGGGCACTGAAGCTTTCTTT

J: TRBJ2-1
D: NA
V: TRBV9
size: NA
CDR3: CASSEGRSSYNEQFF
DNA: TGTGCCAGCAGCGAGGGGCGTAGCTCCTACAATGAGCAGTTCTTC

J: TRBJ1-5
D: NA
V: TRBV21-1
size: NA
CDR3: CASSKGGGRGDQPQHF
DNA: TGTGCCAGCAGCAAAGGCGGGGGCAGGGGTGATCAGCCCCAGCATTTT

J: TRBJ2-1
D: TRBD2
V: TRBV25-1
size: NA
CDR3: CASSESGGRYNEQFF
DNA: TGTGCCAGCAGTGAATCTGGCGGGAGGTACAATGAGCAGTTCTTC

J: TRBJ2-3
D: TRBD2
V: TRBV11-3
size: NA
CDR3: CASSLGERESTDTQYF
DNA: TGTGCCAGCAGCTTAGGTGAGCGGGAAAGCACAGATACGCAGTATTTT

J: TRBJ1-1
D: TRBD1
V: TRBV6-5
size: NA
CDR3: CASRLDRATEAFF
DNA: TGTGCCAGCAGACTCGACAGGGCGACTGAAGCTTTCTTT

J: TRBJ2-2
D: NA
V: TRBV20-1
size: NA
CDR3: CSASQGRNTGELFF
DNA: TGCAGTGCTAGTCAGGGCAGGAACACCGGGGAGCTGTTTTTT

J: TRBJ2-3
D: TRBD2
V: TRBV7-6
size: NA
CDR3: CASSLTSGVTDTQYF
DNA: TGTGCCAGCAGCTTAACTAGCGGGGTCACAGATACGCAGTATTTT

J: TRBJ1-1
D: TRBD1
V: TRBV5-5
size: NA
CDR3: CASRQDRAMNTEAFF
DNA: TGTGCCAGCAGGCAAGACAGGGCCATGAACACTGAAGCTTTCTTT

J: TRBJ2-3
D: TRBD2
V: TRBV6-4
size: NA
CDR3: CASSTLAGGMDTQYF
DNA: TGTGCCAGCAGTACCCTAGCGGGGGGTATGGATACGCAGTATTTT

J: TRBJ1-5
D: NA
V: TRBV4-1
size: NA
CDR3: CASSQDPGIRGQPQHF
DNA: TGCGCCAGCAGCCAAGATCCGGGGATACGTGGTCAGCCCCAGCATTTT

J: TRBJ2-1
D: TRBD1
V: TRBV19
size: NA
CDR3: CATRDRAGSYNEQFF
DNA: TGTGCCACCCGAGACAGGGCGGGCTCCTACAATGAGCAGTTCTTC

J: TRBJ2-7
D: TRBD2
V: TRBV6-2/TRBV6-3
size: NA
CDR3: CANSWEPGRRLAAQSEQYF
DNA: TGTGCCAACAGTTGGGAGCCGGGACGAAGACTAGCGGCGCAGAGCGAGCAGTACTTC

J: TRBJ2-7
D: TRBD1
V: TRBV7-9
size: NA
CDR3: CASSLTLDRGNEQYF
DNA: TGTGCCAGCAGCTTAACATTGGACAGGGGGAACGAGCAGTACTTC

J: TRBJ2-2
D: TRBD1
V: TRBV5-1
size: NA
CDR3: CASSLRTGLNTGELFF
DNA: TGCGCCAGCAGCTTACGGACAGGATTAAACACCGGGGAGCTGTTTTTT

J: TRBJ1-6
D: TRBD1
V: TRBV4-1
size: NA
CDR3: CASSQGQGDSPLHF
DNA: TGCGCCAGCAGCCAAGGACAGGGGGATTCACCCCTCCACTTT

J: TRBJ2-1
D: TRBD2
V: TRBV7-2
size: NA
CDR3: CASSRSGGAYNEQFF
DNA: TGTGCCAGCAGCCGCAGCGGGGGGGCCTACAATGAGCAGTTCTTC

J: TRBJ1-1
D: NA
V: TRBV2
size: NA
CDR3: CASSELGRALNTEAFF
DNA: TGTGCCAGCAGTGAGCTGGGCAGGGCCCTGAACACTGAAGCTTTCTTT

J: TRBJ1-6
D: TRBD1
V: TRBV5-6
size: once
CDR3: CASSPGTGVTYNSPLHF
DNA: TGTGCCAGCAGCCCCGGGACAGGGGTAACCTATAATTCACCCCTCCACTTT

J: TRBJ1-4
D: NA
V: TRBV19
size: once
CDR3: CASTRLAGARFANEKLFF
DNA: TGTGCCAGCACGAGGTTGGCAGGGGCGCGATTTGCTAATGAAAAACTGTTTTTT

J: TRBJ1-1
D: NA
V: TRBV5-6
size: NA
CDR3: CASSLKRDTEAFF
DNA: TGTGCCAGCAGCTTGAAGAGGGACACTGAAGCTTTCTTT